These 22 T cell receptor beta chains were all obtained from the same sample, sequenced in a study of cytomegalovirus exposure and HLA in healthy donors. In the PCR, 60 Vbeta and 13 Jbeta primers were used. The assay was immunoSEQ multiplex PCR, and TCRdb's table has in-frame clones only and misses some. The listing records roughly 74,000 clones. Source material: PBMCs. Receptors were obtained from a female donor in good health and CMV-seropositive.

The V and J genes are TRBV28 and TRBJ2-7, with D uncertain. Trimming pared 4 bases from V and 1 base from J, leaving 14 bases between. This CDR3 is built from 15 residues. Germline CDR1 MDHEN, CDR2 SYDVKM. In DNA form, the CDR3 reads TGTGCCAGCAGTTCTAGACTCCGAAGTTCCTACGAGCAGTACTTC. Protein product: CASSSRLRSSYEQYF.

The chain recombines TRBV12-2 with TRBJ2-6; the table gives TRBD2 as D, unverified against the DNA. TRBV12-2 is a pseudogene. The CDR3 contains 16 residues. CDR3 loop: CASRSPPGLRANVLTF. CDR3 sequence (DNA): TGTGCAAGTCGCTCCCCGCCGGGACTCCGGGCCAACGTCCTGACTTTC.

V and J are TRBV30 and TRBJ1-1; D unclear. Germline CDR1 is GTSNPN and CDR2 is SVGIG (reference sequence). Trimming left V 0 bases short and J 5 bases short, with 13 bases between. The CDR3 runs to 14 residues. CDR3 DNA sequence: TGTGCCTGGAGTGTAGGTCCCCGAGGGACTGAAGCTTTCTTT. Translated, it gives CAWSVGPRGTEAFF.

The rearrangement uses TRBV2 and TRBJ2-1; unclear D gene. Germline V gene data show CDR1 as SNHLY and CDR2 as FYNNEI. V lost 7 bases to trimming and J lost 5 bases, with 9 bases between them. The CDR3 length is 12 residues. The CDR3: CASKQLNNEQFF. CDR3 nucleotides: TGTGCCAGCAAACAGCTAAACAATGAGCAGTTCTTC.

The chain joins TRBV30 to TRBJ2-2; D might be TRBD1 (5 bases). The CDR3 runs 15 residues. V gave up 2 bases and J gave up 4 bases, with 14 bases separating them. Germline CDR1 reads GTSNPN; CDR2 reads SVGIG (reference sequence). The DNA for the CDR3 is TGTGCCTGGAGTTCCGTGGGGCCTCCCACCGGGGAGCTGTTTTTT. Amino acid sequence: CAWSSVGPPTGELFF.

The chain couples TRBV7-9 to TRBJ1-2; a possible D gene is TRBD1 (5 bases). Germline values: CDR1 SEHNR, CDR2 FQNEAQ (reference sequence). The CDR3 runs 15 residues. V dropped 5 bases and J dropped 6 bases, with 19 bases sitting between them. The CDR3 protein is CASSPQRRGRNGYTF. The CDR3 nucleotides are TGTGCCAGCAGCCCCCAGCGTAGGGGTAGGAATGGCTACACCTTC.

This chain joins TRBV7-9 and TRBJ1-5; the match to TRBD1 covers 9 bases. The CDR3 runs 16 residues. The V segment lost 5 bases and the J segment 8 bases; nucleotides outside the gene matches: 13. Germline CDR1 reads SEHNR; CDR2 reads FQNEAQ (reference sequence). CDR3 protein: CASSRTGGHPLEPQHF. CDR3 coding DNA: TGTGCCAGCAGCCGTACAGGGGGCCACCCTTTAGAGCCCCAGCATTTT. The full variable domain, in which reference TRBV7-9 and TRBJ1-5 provide the parts outside the CDR3, is DTGVSQNPRHKITKRGQNVTFRCDPISEHNRLYWYRQTLGQGPEFLTYFQNEAQLEKSRLLSDRFSAERPKGSFSTLEIQRTEQGDSAMYLCASSRTGGHPLEPQHFGDGTRLSIL.

This rearrangement joins TRBV4-1 to TRBJ1-1; D possibly corresponds to TRBD1 (6 bases). Germline V lookup: CDR1 MGHRA, CDR2 YSYEKL. V was pared by 2 bases and J by 1 base, with 11 bases between. The CDR3 has 15 amino acids. CDR3 sequence reads: CASSQQGHQNTEAFF. The CDR3 region has the DNA TGCGCCAGCAGCCAACAGGGACATCAGAACACTGAAGCTTTCTTT.

The rearrangement uses TRBV9 and TRBJ2-1; D is perhaps TRBD2 (5 bases). CDR1 SGDLS and CDR2 YYNGEE come from the germline V gene. Trimming pared 0 bases from V and 6 bases from J, leaving 13 bases between. There are 15 residues in the CDR3. The CDR3 region is CASSVGTLTGNEQFF. The CDR3 bases are TGTGCCAGCAGCGTAGGGACTCTGACGGGCAATGAGCAGTTCTTC.

The chain has TRBV29-1 and TRBJ2-1; 7 bases fit TRBD2. This CDR3 has 15 amino acids. Germline V lookup: CDR1 SQVTM, CDR2 ANQGSEA. Trimming removed 6 bases from V and 8 bases from J; junction bases left unmatched: 16. In nucleotides, the CDR3 is TGCAGCGTCCTCCCCGGGACCCCCCGGGGGGATGAGCAGTTCTTC. Residues: CSVLPGTPRGDEQFF.

The rearrangement links TRBV6-5 to TRBJ2-7, with TRBD2 matching over 7 bases. This CDR3 comprises 15 residues. CDR1 MNHEY and CDR2 SVGAGI come from the germline V gene. V lost 4 bases to trimming and J lost 3 bases; unmatched junction nucleotides: 9. Here the CDR3 DNA reads TGTGCCAGCAGTTCCGAGCGGGAACCGTACTACGAGCAGTACTTC. Protein sequence: CASSSEREPYYEQYF.

The chain joins TRBV7-8 to TRBJ2-7, with a possible D match to TRBD1 (6 bases). This CDR3 region has 15 residues. Germline CDR1 is SGHVS and CDR2 is FQNEAQ. The ends were cut back, 0 bases at V and 3 bases at J, with 12 bases in the middle. The CDR3: CASSLADSLNYEQYF. CDR3 sequence (DNA): TGTGCCAGCAGCTTAGCGGACAGCCTTAACTACGAGCAGTACTTC.

This chain links TRBV7-6 with TRBJ1-1, with D maybe TRBD1 (6 bases). Between the trimmed V and J ends, which lost 2 bases and 2 bases, there was a span of 12 bases. The CDR3 has 15 amino acids. In germline, CDR1 is SGHVS, CDR2 FNYEAQ. The CDR3 DNA reads as TGTGCCAGCAGCTTAAGGGCAGGGGCAAACACTGAAGCTTTCTTT. This translates into CASSLRAGANTEAFF.

This chain links TRBV19 with TRBJ2-1, with 12 bases matching TRBD2. CDR3 length: 15 residues. Germline trimming cut 6 bases from V and 11 bases from J; bases unmatched to any gene: 11. Germline V gene data show CDR1 as LNHDA and CDR2 as SQIVND (reference sequence). Here the CDR3 reads CASSRNPGTSGQQFF. The DNA of the CDR3 is TGTGCCAGTAGCCGGAATCCGGGGACTAGCGGGCAGCAGTTCTTC.

V is TRBV7-2 and J is TRBJ1-2, with a possible D match to TRBD1 (6 bases). This CDR3 is built from 14 residues. From germline, CDR1 is SGHTA and CDR2 FQGNSA. The ends were cut back, 5 bases at V and 4 bases at J, with 14 bases in the middle. The CDR3 DNA follows: TGTGCCAGCAGCGCTGGAGGGGGGGGCTATGGCTACACCTTC. As protein: CASSAGGGGYGYTF.

The chain joins TRBV6-1 to TRBJ2-3, with a weak D call TRBD1 (6 bases). Trimming cost V 3 bases and J 10 bases, with 17 bases left between them. The germline gives CDR1 MNHNS, CDR2 SASEGT. The CDR3 runs 14 residues. The CDR3 bases are TGTGCCAGCAGTGAGTCCTCAGGCCAGGGGTCGCAGTATTTT. Its translation: CASSESSGQGSQYF.

V is TRBV2 and J is TRBJ1-5; no clear D gene. V dropped 6 bases and J dropped 0 bases, with 12 bases sitting between them. CDR3 length equals 15 residues. Germline CDR1 is SNHLY and CDR2 is FYNNEI. The CDR3 DNA reads TGTGCCAGCAGGAGAGGGCGATATAGCAATCAGCCCCAGCATTTT. Protein: CASRRGRYSNQPQHF.

CDR3 nucleotide sequence: TGCGCCAGCCCTGTTTCCTCTGGGGCCAACGTCCTGACTTTC. Its translation: CASPVSSGANVLTF. This rearrangement joins TRBV23-1 to TRBJ2-6; D remains unclear. TRBV23-1 is an ORF, with its function uncertain. V lost 8 bases, J lost 0 bases, and 8 bases lay in between. CDR3 length equals 14 residues.

The chain recombines TRBV29-1 with TRBJ1-1, with 10 nucleotides matching TRBD1. The CDR3 runs to 12 residues. CDR1 and CDR2 (germline): SQVTM, ANQGSEA. The ends lost 5 bases at V and 13 bases at J; junction bases unmatched: 10. The DNA of the CDR3 is TGCAGCGTTATCCCGGGACAGGGGAAGGATTTCTTT. Residues: CSVIPGQGKDFF.

The gene calls are TRBV11-2 and TRBJ2-3, with TRBD2 matching 7 bases. V shed 5 bases and J 6 bases; nucleotides not matched to a gene: 5. CDR3 length: 13 residues. From germline, CDR1 is SGHAT and CDR2 FQNNGV. CDR3 DNA: TGTGCCAGCAGCGCCCAGACTAGCGATACGCAGTATTTT. Its translation is CASSAQTSDTQYF.

The chain has TRBV4-2 and TRBJ2-2; 9 bases are a match to TRBD2. This CDR3 contains 18 residues. CDR1 is LGHNA and CDR2 is YNFKEQ in the germline V gene. J gave up 6 bases and V 0 bases, and 11 bases lay outside the gene matches. CDR3 residues: CASSQDRSGSIGAGELFF. The CDR3 nucleotides are TGTGCCAGCAGCCAAGATCGTAGCGGGAGTATCGGCGCCGGGGAGCTGTTTTTT.

The chain employs TRBV7-9 and TRBJ2-5; 8 nucleotides match TRBD2. Trimming took 5 bases from V and 4 from J; bases not matched to a gene: 12. The CDR3 runs to 16 residues. The V gene's germline CDR1 is SEHNR and CDR2 FQNEAQ (reference sequence). The CDR3 protein is CASSPRPGTRRETQYF. The CDR3 DNA sequence: TGTGCCAGCAGCCCCCGCCCCGGGACTAGGAGAGAGACCCAGTACTTC.